The 22 T cell receptor beta chains in this list originate from one sample, sequenced in a study of T cells after yellow fever vaccination. TCRdb re-analysed the 5' RACE reads in MiXCR, keeping a single row per CDR3 protein. The table records 510,000 or so distinct CDR3 sequences, 15% to 20% of them present only once. Specimen: PBMCs, collected 15 days after the yellow fever booster vaccination. These receptors were obtained from a young man who received the YFV17D yellow fever vaccine.

This clonotype came up a few times. V usage is TRBV12-3 or TRBV12-4 and J usage is TRBJ2-3; tentative D call: TRBD2 (6 bases). V was trimmed by 4 bases and J by 0 bases, leaving 11 bases between them. This CDR3 has 15 residues. Here the CDR3 reads CASSSSGTSTDTQYF. The CDR3 nucleotides read TGTGCCAGCAGTTCCTCCGGGACTAGCACAGATACGCAGTATTTT.

The chain carries TRBV29-1 and TRBJ1-1; 9 nucleotides align to TRBD1. From germline, CDR1 is SQVTM and CDR2 ANQGSEA. The CDR3 has 15 residues. V lost 5 bases to trimming and J lost 3 bases; unmatched junction nucleotides: 10. DNA for the CDR3: TGCAGCGTTTTAACAACGACAGGGGGGCACACTGAAGCTTTCTTT. Translation gives CSVLTTTGGHTEAFF.

The chain recombines TRBV29-1 with TRBJ2-7; 13 nucleotides align to TRBD2. The CDR3 sequence is 15 residues long. J was trimmed by 4 bases and V by 7 bases; bases with no gene match: 10. Germline assignment: CDR1 SQVTM and CDR2 ANQGSEA. The CDR3 nucleotides read TGCAGCGCGCGAGATGGACTAGCGGGAGTTTACGAGCAGTACTTC. Amino acids: CSARDGLAGVYEQYF.

This clonotype was observed a handful of times. This chain links TRBV7-2 with TRBJ2-7; D possibly uses TRBD1 or TRBD2 (5 bases each). Trimming left V 7 bases short and J 0 bases short, with 13 bases between. The V gene's germline CDR1 is SGHTA and CDR2 FQGNSA. This CDR3 spans 14 amino acids. CDR3 DNA sequence: TGTGCCAGCATCCCGGGGACGGACTCCTACGAGCAGTACTTC. Protein product: CASIPGTDSYEQYF.

This clonotype was seen only a few times. This chain connects TRBV6-1 to TRBJ2-7; 8 nucleotides agree with TRBD1. The CDR3 length is 18 residues. CDR1 and CDR2 (germline): MNHNS, SASEGT. With V trimmed by 4 bases and J by 4 bases, 18 bases remained unmatched. The chain's CDR3 is CASSGQSGGDRGRYEQYF. The CDR3 coding sequence is TGTGCCAGCAGTGGACAGAGCGGAGGAGACAGGGGTCGTTACGAGCAGTACTTC.

The chain employs TRBV20-1 and TRBJ2-7; D uncertain. CDR3 length equals 10 residues. Germline values: CDR1 DFQATT, CDR2 SNEGSKA (reference sequence). With 4 bases removed from V and 4 bases from J, the gap between germline ends came to 5 bases. The CDR3, as DNA: TGCAGTGCTATGGATTACGAGCAGTACTTC. Its protein is CSAMDYEQYF.

This clonotype was counted between two and nine times. The V and J genes are TRBV15 and TRBJ2-1, with 10 bases matching TRBD2. J was trimmed by 6 bases and V by 0 bases; bases with no gene match: 5. The CDR3 runs to 16 residues. Germline values: CDR1 LNHNV, CDR2 YYDKDF (reference sequence). CDR3 DNA: TGTGCCACCAGCAGAGACCTAGCGGGAGTAGGCAATGAGCAGTTCTTC. Amino acids: CATSRDLAGVGNEQFF.

This chain uses TRBV20-1 with TRBJ2-3, with D possibly being TRBD2 (6 bases). The CDR3 spans 13 residues. Germline V lookup: CDR1 DFQATT, CDR2 SNEGSKA (reference sequence). CDR3 bases: TGCAGGGCCGGGACTCCTAACACAGATACGCAGTATTTT. Its translation is CRAGTPNTDTQYF.

This clonotype was seen a few times. The chain links TRBV6-1 to TRBJ2-1, with 7 nucleotides matching TRBD2. CDR1 is MNHNS and CDR2 is SASEGT in the germline V gene. This CDR3 spans 14 amino acids. After removal of 7 bases from V and 7 bases from J, the junction contained 10 bases not matched to a gene. This CDR3 is CASKRGEPSNEQFF. The CDR3 coding sequence is TGTGCCAGCAAGCGGGGAGAGCCATCGAATGAGCAGTTCTTC.

This chain joins TRBV24-1 and TRBJ1-5; the D gene is possibly TRBD1 (5 bases). The V end was cut by 2 bases, the J end by 7 bases, with 17 bases between. This CDR3 has 16 residues. From germline, CDR1 is KGHDR and CDR2 SFDVKD. The CDR3 bases are TGTGCCACCAGTGATTCAGGGCAGGGTCCGGAGCAGCCCCAGCATTTT. This sequence encodes CATSDSGQGPEQPQHF.

The chain is built from TRBV6-5 and TRBJ2-7; 11 bases agree with TRBD2. The CDR3 consists of 18 residues. Trimming cost V 4 bases and J 0 bases; bases outside gene matches: 11. The germline CDR1 and CDR2 sequences are MNHEY and SVGAGI. Here the CDR3 DNA reads TGTGCCAGCAGTTCCCTAGCGGGAGGCCACTCAAGCTCCTACGAGCAGTACTTC. It encodes CASSSLAGGHSSSYEQYF.

The chain couples TRBV7-9 to TRBJ2-3; D gene unclear. Germline V gene data show CDR1 as SEHNR and CDR2 as FQNEAQ (reference sequence). The V end was cut by 4 bases, the J end by 2 bases, with 7 bases between. This CDR3 is built from 13 residues. CDR3 region: CASSSLHTDTQYF. CDR3 in DNA: TGTGCCAGCAGCTCCCTTCACACAGATACGCAGTATTTT.

This rearrangement joins TRBV10-3 to TRBJ2-1; D uncertain. The CDR3 totals 12 residues. Trimming pared 0 bases from V and 8 bases from J, leaving 5 bases between. Germline V gene data show CDR1 as ENHRY and CDR2 as SYGVKD. CDR3 nucleotides: TGTGCCATCAGTGAGTCGCCGGATGAGCAGTTCTTC. Amino acids: CAISESPDEQFF.

This clonotype was seen many times. J is TRBJ2-1 and V is TRBV4-3; 12 bases are a match to TRBD2. Germline assignment: CDR1 LGHNA and CDR2 YSLEER. CDR3 length: 16 amino acids. With 0 bases clipped from V and 3 bases from J, the junction kept 0 bases outside the gene matches. The CDR3 loop reads CASSQELAGGYNEQFF. The CDR3 coding sequence is TGCGCCAGCAGCCAAGAACTAGCGGGGGGCTACAATGAGCAGTTCTTC.

The J gene is TRBJ2-3, the V gene TRBV7-2; D is uncertain. The CDR3 contains 13 residues. Germline values: CDR1 SGHTA, CDR2 FQGNSA. The ends were cut back, 5 bases at V and 5 bases at J, with 11 bases in the middle. CDR3 in DNA: TGTGCCAGCAGCCCAGCCCCAATAGATACGCAGTATTTT. This gives the protein CASSPAPIDTQYF.

This clonotype was detected a few times. This chain uses TRBV29-1 with TRBJ2-5; 10 bases agree with TRBD1. The V gene end was trimmed by 0 bases and the J gene end by 5 bases; junction bases not matched to a gene: 9. The germline V gene encodes CDR1 SQVTM and CDR2 ANQGSEA. The CDR3 extends over 16 amino acids. The CDR3 spells CSVEDRWDRGIETQYF. In nucleotides, the CDR3 is TGCAGCGTTGAAGACCGCTGGGACAGGGGTATTGAGACCCAGTACTTC.

DNA of the CDR3: TGTGCCAGCAACGGCCCTACTAGCGGGAGGAACTCCTACGAGCAGTACTTC. Its protein product is CASNGPTSGRNSYEQYF. The chain is built from TRBV6-2 or TRBV6-3 and TRBJ2-7; 12 bases agree with TRBD2. The CDR3 is 17 amino acids. With V trimmed by 7 bases and J by 0 bases, 10 bases remained unmatched. In germline, CDR1 is MNHEY, CDR2 SVGEGT.

V usage is TRBV20-1 and J usage is TRBJ2-5; D unresolved. Per germline, CDR1 DFQATT and CDR2 SNEGSKA (reference sequence). Trimming removed 6 bases at V and 4 bases at J, with 12 bases between. The CDR3 extends over 12 amino acids. The CDR3 DNA sequence: TGCAGTGCCCGTCCGAGTTTAGAGACCCAGTACTTC. Residues: CSARPSLETQYF.

The chain couples TRBV3-1 to TRBJ2-1; maybe TRBD1 (6 bases). Germline V gene data show CDR1 as LGHDT and CDR2 as YNNKEL (reference sequence). The CDR3 spans 12 residues. V was trimmed by 3 bases and J by 12 bases, leaving 12 bases between them. CDR3 in amino acids: CASSQDDRRQFF. The CDR3 DNA is TGTGCCAGCAGCCAGGACGACAGGCGGCAGTTCTTC.

This clonotype was detected a few times. The chain recombines TRBV19 with TRBJ2-3; the match to TRBD2 covers 8 bases. The germline V gene encodes CDR1 LNHDA and CDR2 SQIVND (reference sequence). CDR3 length: 14 residues. J gave up 2 bases and V 7 bases, and 5 bases lay outside the gene matches. The DNA for the CDR3 is TGTGCCAGTACGCGGGAGGCATACACAGATACGCAGTATTTT. Encoded protein: CASTREAYTDTQYF.

This chain connects TRBV28 to TRBJ2-5; D not certain. V was pared by 3 bases and J by 5 bases, with 13 bases between. CDR1 and CDR2 (germline): MDHEN, SYDVKM. This CDR3 region has 14 residues. Written as DNA, the CDR3 is TGTGCCAGCAGTTTCCGAGGTTTTGTTGAGACCCAGTACTTC. Amino acids: CASSFRGFVETQYF.

This clonotype was counted between two and nine times. The chain is built from TRBV29-1 and TRBJ2-3; 7 nucleotides line up with TRBD1. This CDR3 spans 13 amino acids. Germline lookup yields CDR1 SQVTM and CDR2 ANQGSEA. J was trimmed by 3 bases and V by 8 bases; bases with no gene match: 8. The CDR3: CSSGQAITDTQYF. The CDR3 coding sequence is TGCAGCTCCGGACAGGCGATAACAGATACGCAGTATTTT.